This TCR beta chain is drawn from a study of cytotoxic CD8 clonotypes in ibrutinib-treated CLL. At the level of the study: After a median roughly twelve months on treatment (6 to 36), response samples were drawn.

Study observations and caveats: Before falling back toward baseline at progression, clonality had risen at the time of ibrutinib response.

Deep sequencing aimed at 1 in 200,000 to 1 in 1 million T cells' resolution. Assay: immunoSEQ multiplex PCR; the TCRdb copy retains only in-frame clones and omits some. The sample yields around 250,000 clones, 70% seen once. Germline assignment: CDR1 PRHDT and CDR2 FYEKMQ (reference sequence). The CDR3 runs to 13 residues. Trimming cost V 3 bases and J 6 bases, with 8 bases left between them. This clone came up a few times. Its antigen is unknown. The chain links TRBV13 to TRBJ2-2; no clear D. Specimen: PBMCs, collected after 24 months of ibrutinib treatment. This clonotype was sampled from a human donor with chronic lymphocytic leukemia. CDR3 loop: CASSFWRSGELFF. The CDR3 DNA sequence: TGTGCCAGCAGCTTCTGGCGTTCCGGGGAGCTGTTTTTT.